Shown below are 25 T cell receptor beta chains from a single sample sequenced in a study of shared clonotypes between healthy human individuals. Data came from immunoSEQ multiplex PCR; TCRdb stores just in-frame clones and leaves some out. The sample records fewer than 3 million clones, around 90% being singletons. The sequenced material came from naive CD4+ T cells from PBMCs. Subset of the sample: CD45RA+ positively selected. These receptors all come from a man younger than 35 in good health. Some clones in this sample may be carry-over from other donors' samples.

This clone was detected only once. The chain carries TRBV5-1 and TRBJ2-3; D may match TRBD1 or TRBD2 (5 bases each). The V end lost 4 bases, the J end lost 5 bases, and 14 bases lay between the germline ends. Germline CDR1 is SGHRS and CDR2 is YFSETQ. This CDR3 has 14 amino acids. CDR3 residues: CASSPGPVGDTQYF. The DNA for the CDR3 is TGCGCCAGCAGCCCGGGACCTGTTGGAGATACGCAGTATTTT. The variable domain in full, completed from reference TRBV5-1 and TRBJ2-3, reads KAGVTQTPRYLIKTRGQQVTLSCSPISGHRSVSWYQQTPGQGLQFLFEYFSETQRNKGNFPGRFSGRQFSNSRSEMNVSTLELGDSALYLCASSPGPVGDTQYFGPGTRLTVL.

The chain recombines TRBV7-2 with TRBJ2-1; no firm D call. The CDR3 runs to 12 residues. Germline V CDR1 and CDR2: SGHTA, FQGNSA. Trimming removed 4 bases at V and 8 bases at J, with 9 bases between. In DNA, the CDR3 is TGTGCCAGCAGCTCCCTGCCCCATGAGCAGTTCTTC. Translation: CASSSLPHEQFF.

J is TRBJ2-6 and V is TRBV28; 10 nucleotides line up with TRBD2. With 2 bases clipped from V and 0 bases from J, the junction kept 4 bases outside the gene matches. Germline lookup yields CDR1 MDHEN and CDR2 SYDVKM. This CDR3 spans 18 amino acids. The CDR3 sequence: CASSLVLAGLSGANVLTF. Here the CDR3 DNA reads TGTGCCAGCAGTTTAGTACTAGCGGGGCTCTCTGGGGCCAACGTCCTGACTTTC.

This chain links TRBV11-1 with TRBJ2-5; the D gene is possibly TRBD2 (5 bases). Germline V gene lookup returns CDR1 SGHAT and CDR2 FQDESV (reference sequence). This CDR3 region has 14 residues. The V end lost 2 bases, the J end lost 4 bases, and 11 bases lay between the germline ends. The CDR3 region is CASSLRVGRETQYF. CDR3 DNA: TGTGCCAGCAGCTTACGGGTAGGGAGAGAGACCCAGTACTTC. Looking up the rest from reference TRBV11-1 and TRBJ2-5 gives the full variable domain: EAEVAQSPRYKITEKSQAVAFWCDPISGHATLYWYRQILGQGPELLVQFQDESVVDDSQLPKDRFSAERLKGVDSTLKIQPAELGDSAMYLCASSLRVGRETQYFGPGTRLLVL.

The CDR3, as DNA: TGTGCCAGCAGTGCAGGGAACTCCTACGAGCAGTACTTC. It specifies CASSAGNSYEQYF. The chain is built from TRBV7-2 and TRBJ2-7, with a possible D match to TRBD1 (5 bases). The CDR3 is 13 residues long. Trimming took off 6 bases at V and 0 bases at J, with 9 bases between the two ends. The germline gives CDR1 SGHTA, CDR2 FQGNSA.

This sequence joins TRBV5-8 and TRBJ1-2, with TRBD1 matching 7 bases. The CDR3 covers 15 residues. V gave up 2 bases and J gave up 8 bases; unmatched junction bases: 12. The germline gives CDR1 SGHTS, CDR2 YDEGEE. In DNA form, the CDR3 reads TGTGCCAGCAGCTTCTTTACTTCAGGGGGTGGCGGCTACACCTTC. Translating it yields CASSFFTSGGGGYTF.

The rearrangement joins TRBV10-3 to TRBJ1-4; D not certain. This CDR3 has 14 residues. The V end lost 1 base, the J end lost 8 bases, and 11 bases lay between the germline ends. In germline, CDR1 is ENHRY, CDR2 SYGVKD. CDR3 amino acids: CAISELRSGEKLFF. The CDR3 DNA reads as TGTGCCATCAGTGAGTTAAGGAGTGGCGAAAAACTGTTTTTT.

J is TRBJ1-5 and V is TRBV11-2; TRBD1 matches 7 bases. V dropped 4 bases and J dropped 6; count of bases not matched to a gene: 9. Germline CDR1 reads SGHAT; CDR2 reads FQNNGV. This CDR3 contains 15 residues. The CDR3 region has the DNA TGTGCCAGCAGCTCGTCGGACAGGTTGTCTCAGCCCCAGCATTTT. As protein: CASSSSDRLSQPQHF.

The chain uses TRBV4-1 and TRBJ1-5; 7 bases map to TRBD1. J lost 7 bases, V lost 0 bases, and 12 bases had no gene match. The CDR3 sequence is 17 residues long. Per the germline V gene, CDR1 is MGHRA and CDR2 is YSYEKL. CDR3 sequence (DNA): TGCGCCAGCAGCCAAGAACGAGGGCGACAGGGCTGGCAGCCCCAGCATTTT. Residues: CASSQERGRQGWQPQHF.

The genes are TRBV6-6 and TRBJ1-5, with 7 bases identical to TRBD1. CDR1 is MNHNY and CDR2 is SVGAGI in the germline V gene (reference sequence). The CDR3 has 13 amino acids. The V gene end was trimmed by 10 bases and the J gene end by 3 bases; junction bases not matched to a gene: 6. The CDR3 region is CATKTGLNQPQHF. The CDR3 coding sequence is TGTGCCACCAAGACAGGGCTCAATCAGCCCCAGCATTTT.

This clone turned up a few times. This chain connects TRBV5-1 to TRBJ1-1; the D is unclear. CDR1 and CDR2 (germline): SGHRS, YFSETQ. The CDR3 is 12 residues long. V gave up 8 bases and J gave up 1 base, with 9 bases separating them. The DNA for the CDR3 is TGCGCCAGTATTTGGACGAACACTGAAGCTTTCTTT. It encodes CASIWTNTEAFF.

The CDR3 region is CAWTTGTSGRAEEQYF. The CDR3 bases are TGTGCCTGGACTACCGGGACTAGCGGGAGGGCCGAGGAGCAGTACTTC. The chain is built from TRBV30 and TRBJ2-7; 16 bases are a match to TRBD2. There are 16 residues in the CDR3. The germline V gene encodes CDR1 GTSNPN and CDR2 SVGIG (reference sequence). Trimming removed 4 bases from V and 7 bases from J; junction bases left unmatched: 10.

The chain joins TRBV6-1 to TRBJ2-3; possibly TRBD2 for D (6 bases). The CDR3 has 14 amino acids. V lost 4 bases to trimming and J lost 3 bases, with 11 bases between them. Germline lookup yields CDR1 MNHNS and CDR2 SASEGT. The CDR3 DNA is TGTGCCAGCAGTGTCGGGAGAGGAACAGATACGCAGTATTTT. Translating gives CASSVGRGTDTQYF.

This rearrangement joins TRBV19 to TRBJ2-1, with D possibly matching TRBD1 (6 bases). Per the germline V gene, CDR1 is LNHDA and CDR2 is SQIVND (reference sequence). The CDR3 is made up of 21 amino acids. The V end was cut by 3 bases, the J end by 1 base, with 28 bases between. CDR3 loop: CASSIWRRSPGQPTSYNEQFF. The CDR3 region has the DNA TGTGCCAGTAGTATCTGGCGGAGGAGCCCGGGACAACCCACGTCCTACAATGAGCAGTTCTTC.

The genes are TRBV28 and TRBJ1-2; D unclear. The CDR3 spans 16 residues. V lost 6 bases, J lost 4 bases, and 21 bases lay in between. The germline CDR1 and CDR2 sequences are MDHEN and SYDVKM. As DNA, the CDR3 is TGTGCCAGCAGGTTCATCCCAACGGGTGGCCTCTATGGCTACACCTTC. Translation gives CASRFIPTGGLYGYTF.

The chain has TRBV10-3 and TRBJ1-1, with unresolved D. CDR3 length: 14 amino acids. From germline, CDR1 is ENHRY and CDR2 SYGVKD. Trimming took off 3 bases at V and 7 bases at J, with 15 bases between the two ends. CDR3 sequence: CAISDPRYIVEAFF. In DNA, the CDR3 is TGTGCCATCAGTGATCCGAGGTATATAGTTGAAGCTTTCTTT.

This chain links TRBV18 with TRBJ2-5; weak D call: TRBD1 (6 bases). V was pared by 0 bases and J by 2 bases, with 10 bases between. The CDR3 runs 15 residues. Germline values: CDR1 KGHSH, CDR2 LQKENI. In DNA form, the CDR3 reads TGTGCCAGCTCACCACCTAACAGGGCGCAAGAGACCCAGTACTTC. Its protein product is CASSPPNRAQETQYF.

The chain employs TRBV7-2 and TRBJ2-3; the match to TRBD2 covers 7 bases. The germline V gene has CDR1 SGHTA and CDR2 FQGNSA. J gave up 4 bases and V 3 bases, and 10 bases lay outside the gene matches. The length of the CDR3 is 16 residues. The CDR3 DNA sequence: TGTGCCAGCAGCTTTCTAGCGGAGTGGGGGTCAGATACGCAGTATTTT. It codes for CASSFLAEWGSDTQYF.

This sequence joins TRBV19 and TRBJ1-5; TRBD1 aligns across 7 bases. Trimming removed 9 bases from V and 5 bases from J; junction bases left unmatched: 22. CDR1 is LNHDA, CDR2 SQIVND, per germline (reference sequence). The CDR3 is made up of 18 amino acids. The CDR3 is CASPTEENRGLVYQPQHF. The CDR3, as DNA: TGTGCCAGCCCTACCGAGGAAAACAGGGGTTTGGTTTATCAGCCCCAGCATTTT.

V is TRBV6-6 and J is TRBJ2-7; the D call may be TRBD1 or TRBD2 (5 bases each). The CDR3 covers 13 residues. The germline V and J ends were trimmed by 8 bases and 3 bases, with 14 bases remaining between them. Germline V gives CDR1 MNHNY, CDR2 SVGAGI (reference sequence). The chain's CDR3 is CASRGTGRYEQYF. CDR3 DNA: TGTGCCAGCCGAGGAACGGGACGCTACGAGCAGTACTTC.

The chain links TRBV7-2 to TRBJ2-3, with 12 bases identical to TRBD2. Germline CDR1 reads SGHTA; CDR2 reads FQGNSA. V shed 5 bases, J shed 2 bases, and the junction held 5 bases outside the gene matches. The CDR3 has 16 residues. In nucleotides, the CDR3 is TGTGCCAGCAGCGGGCGACTAGCGGGGGACACAGATACGCAGTATTTT. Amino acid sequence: CASSGRLAGDTDTQYF. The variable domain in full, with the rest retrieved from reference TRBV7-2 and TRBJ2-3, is GAGVSQSPSNKVTEKGKDVELRCDPISGHTALYWYRQSLGQGLEFLIYFQGNSAPDKSGLPSDRFSAERTGGSVSTLTIQRTQQEDSAVYLCASSGRLAGDTDTQYFGPGTRLTVL.

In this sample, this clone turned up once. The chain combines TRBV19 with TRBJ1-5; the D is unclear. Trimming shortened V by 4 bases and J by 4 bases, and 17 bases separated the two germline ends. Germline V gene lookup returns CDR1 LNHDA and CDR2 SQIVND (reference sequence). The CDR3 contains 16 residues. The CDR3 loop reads CASSTTVASRNQPQHF. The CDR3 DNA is TGTGCCAGTAGTACGACGGTTGCTTCTCGGAATCAGCCCCAGCATTTT.

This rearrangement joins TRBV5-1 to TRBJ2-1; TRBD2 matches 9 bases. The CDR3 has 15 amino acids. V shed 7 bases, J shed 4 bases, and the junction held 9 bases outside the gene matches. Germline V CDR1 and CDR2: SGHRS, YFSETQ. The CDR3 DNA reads TGCGCCAGCCAAAGGGCTAGCGGGATTTACAATGAGCAGTTCTTC. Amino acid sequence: CASQRASGIYNEQFF.

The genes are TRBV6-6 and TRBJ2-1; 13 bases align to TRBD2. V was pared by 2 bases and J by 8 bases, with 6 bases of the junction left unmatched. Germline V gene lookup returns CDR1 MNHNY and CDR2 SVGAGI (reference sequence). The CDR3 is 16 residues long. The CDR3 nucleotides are TGTGCCAGCAGTTACCCCGGGACTAGCGGGGCCCATGAGCAGTTCTTC. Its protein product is CASSYPGTSGAHEQFF.

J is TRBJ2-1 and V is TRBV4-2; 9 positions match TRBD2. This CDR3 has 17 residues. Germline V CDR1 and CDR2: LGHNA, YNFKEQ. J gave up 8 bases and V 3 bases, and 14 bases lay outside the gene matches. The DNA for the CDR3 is TGTGCCAGCAGCCAGAGGGGGACGGGACTAGCCCCCCATGAGCAGTTCTTC. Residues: CASSQRGTGLAPHEQFF.